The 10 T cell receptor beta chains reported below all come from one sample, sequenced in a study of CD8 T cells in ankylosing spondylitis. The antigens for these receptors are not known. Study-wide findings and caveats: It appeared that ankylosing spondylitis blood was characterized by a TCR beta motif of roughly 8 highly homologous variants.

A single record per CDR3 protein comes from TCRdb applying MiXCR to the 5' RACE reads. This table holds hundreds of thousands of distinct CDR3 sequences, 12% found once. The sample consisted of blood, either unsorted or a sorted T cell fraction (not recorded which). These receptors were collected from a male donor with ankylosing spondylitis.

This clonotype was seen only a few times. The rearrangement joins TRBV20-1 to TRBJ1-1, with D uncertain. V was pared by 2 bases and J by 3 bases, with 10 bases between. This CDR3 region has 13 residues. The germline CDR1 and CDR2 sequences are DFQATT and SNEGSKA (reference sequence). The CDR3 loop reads CSARQVLDTEAFF. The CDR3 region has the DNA TGCAGTGCTAGACAGGTTTTGGACACTGAAGCTTTCTTT.

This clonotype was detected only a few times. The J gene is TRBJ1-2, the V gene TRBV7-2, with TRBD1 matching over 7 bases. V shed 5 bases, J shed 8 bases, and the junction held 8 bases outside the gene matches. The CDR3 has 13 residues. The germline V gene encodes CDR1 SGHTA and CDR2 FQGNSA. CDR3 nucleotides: TGTGCCAGCAGCACACACAGGGGTGGCGGCTACACCTTC. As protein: CASSTHRGGGYTF.

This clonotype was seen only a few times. The CDR3 region has the DNA TGTGCCAGCAGCTTCGCAGGGACGGTGGCAGATACGCAGTATTTT. As protein: CASSFAGTVADTQYF. The rearrangement links TRBV11-1 to TRBJ2-3; D possibly matches TRBD1 or TRBD2 (5 bases each). Germline CDR1 is SGHAT and CDR2 is FQDESV (reference sequence). Trimming stripped 3 bases from V and 4 bases from J, with 14 bases between. The CDR3 has 15 residues.

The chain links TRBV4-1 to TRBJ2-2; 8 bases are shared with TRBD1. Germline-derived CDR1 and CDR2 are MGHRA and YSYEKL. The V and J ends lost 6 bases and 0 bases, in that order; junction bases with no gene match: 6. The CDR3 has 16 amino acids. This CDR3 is CASSRQGLANTGELFF. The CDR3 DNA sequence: TGCGCCAGCAGTCGACAGGGGCTAGCGAACACCGGGGAGCTGTTTTTT.

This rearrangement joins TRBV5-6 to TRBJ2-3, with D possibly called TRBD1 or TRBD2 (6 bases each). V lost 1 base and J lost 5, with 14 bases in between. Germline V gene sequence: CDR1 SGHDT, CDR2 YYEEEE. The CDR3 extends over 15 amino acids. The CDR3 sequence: CASSLTIGGEDTQYF. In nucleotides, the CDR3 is TGTGCCAGCAGCTTGACTATCGGGGGCGAAGATACGCAGTATTTT.

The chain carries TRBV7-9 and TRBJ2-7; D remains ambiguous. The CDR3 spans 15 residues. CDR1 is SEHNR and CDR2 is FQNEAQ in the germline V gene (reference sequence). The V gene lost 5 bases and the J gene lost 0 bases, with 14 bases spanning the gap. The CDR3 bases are TGTGCCAGCAGCCTGGGCCCCCTGCGCTCCTACGAGCAGTACTTC. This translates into CASSLGPLRSYEQYF.

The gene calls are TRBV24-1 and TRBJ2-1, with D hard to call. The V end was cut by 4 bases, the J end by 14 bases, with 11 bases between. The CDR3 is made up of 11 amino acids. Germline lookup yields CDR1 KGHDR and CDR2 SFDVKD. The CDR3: CATSESGYKFF. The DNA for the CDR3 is TGTGCCACCAGTGAATCAGGTTATAAGTTCTTC.

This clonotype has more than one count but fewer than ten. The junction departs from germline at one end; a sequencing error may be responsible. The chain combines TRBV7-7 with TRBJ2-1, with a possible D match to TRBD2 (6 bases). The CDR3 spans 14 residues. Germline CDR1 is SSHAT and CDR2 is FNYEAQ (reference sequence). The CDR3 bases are TGTGCTAGCAGCCTGTTTCCTAGCGACAATGAGCAGTTCTTC. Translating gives CASSLFPSDNEQFF.

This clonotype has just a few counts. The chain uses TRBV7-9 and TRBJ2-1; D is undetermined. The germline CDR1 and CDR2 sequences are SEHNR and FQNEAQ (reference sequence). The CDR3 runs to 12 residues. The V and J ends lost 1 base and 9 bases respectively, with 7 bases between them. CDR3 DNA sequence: TGTGCCAGCAGCTTAGTAGAGCGTGAGCAGTTCTTC. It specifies CASSLVEREQFF.

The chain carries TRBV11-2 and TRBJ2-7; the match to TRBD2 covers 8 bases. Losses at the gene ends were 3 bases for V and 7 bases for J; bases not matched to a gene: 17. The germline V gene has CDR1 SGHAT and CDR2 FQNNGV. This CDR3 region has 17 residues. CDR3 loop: CASSLPPGGDQLFEQYF. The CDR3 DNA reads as TGTGCCAGCAGCTTGCCGCCGGGGGGGGATCAATTATTTGAGCAGTACTTC.